Listed below are T cell receptor beta chains from one sample, sequenced in a study of shared clonotypes between healthy human individuals. Some clones are missing from TCRdb's copy, which holds only in-frame ones; the method was immunoSEQ multiplex PCR. The sample has hundreds of thousands of clones; approximately 96% are singletons. The sequencing input was naive CD8+ T cells sorted from blood. These receptors came from a woman under 40 in good health. Both conserved end residues are trimmed from each CDR3.

>11|TRBV6-5
ASSYSPREKLF
>12|TRBV19
ASSIQGAWTEAF
>9|TRBV19
ATRQGTEQY
>10|TRBV7-6
ASRGLSYEQY
>13|TRBV13
ASSPPLGGGTEAF
>13|TRBV4-1
ASSHDPGVNTEAF
>13|TRBV27
ASSEAGGLHYGYT
>13|TRBV10-2
ASNGLADSSYEQY
>13|TRBV11-2
ASSLVGGKNTEAF
>11|TRBV27
ASSFSGANVLT
>13|TRBV28
ASSLWTSGSYEQY
>10|TRBV11-2
ASSSKGQPQH
>14|TRBV5-6
ASSLGETLVGQPQH
>14|TRBV10-3
AISAASGRRAGELF